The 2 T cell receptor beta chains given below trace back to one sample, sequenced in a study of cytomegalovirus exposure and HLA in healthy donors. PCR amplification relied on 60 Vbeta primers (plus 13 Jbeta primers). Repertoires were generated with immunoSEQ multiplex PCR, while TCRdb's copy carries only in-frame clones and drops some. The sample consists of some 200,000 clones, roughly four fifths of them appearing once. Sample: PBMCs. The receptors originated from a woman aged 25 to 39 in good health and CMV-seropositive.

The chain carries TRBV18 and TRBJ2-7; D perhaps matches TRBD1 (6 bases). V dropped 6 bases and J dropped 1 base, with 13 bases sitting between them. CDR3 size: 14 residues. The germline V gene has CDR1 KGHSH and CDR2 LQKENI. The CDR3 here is CASSMDSLSYEQYF. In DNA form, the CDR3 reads TGTGCCAGCTCGATGGACAGCCTTTCCTACGAGCAGTACTTC.

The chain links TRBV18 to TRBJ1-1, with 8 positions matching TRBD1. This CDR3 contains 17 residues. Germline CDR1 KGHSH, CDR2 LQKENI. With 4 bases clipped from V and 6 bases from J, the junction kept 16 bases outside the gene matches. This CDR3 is CASSQSEQGDRSPEAFF. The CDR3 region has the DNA TGTGCCAGCTCACAATCGGAACAGGGGGACCGATCACCTGAAGCTTTCTTT.